This T cell receptor beta chain was sequenced in a study of shared clonotypes between healthy human individuals. Study overall: Two women and three men aged 18 to 49 served as donors. General observations from the study: An anticipated effect of sequencing depth on clonotype sharing among donors was recognized. Sample collection involved blood only; tissue repertoires are likely different.

About this clone: Antigen unknown.

Donors were Caucasian adults residing in Nashville, Tennessee, USA. TCRdb's table, derived via immunoSEQ multiplex PCR, lists solely in-frame clones and lacks some. This sample has hundreds of thousands of clones, with around 80% found just once. The CDR3 loop spans 12 amino acids. V lost 6 bases and J lost 9, with 13 bases in between. Germline loops: CDR1 SGHDT, CDR2 YYEEEE. Specimen: PBMCs. J is TRBJ2-1 and V is TRBV5-6; D may be TRBD2 (6 bases). The sequence derives from a woman in her forties in good health. Some clones in this sample may be carry-over from other donors' samples. The CDR3 reads CASIFRGGEQFF. The CDR3 DNA follows: TGTGCCAGCATATTCCGGGGAGGTGAGCAGTTCTTC.